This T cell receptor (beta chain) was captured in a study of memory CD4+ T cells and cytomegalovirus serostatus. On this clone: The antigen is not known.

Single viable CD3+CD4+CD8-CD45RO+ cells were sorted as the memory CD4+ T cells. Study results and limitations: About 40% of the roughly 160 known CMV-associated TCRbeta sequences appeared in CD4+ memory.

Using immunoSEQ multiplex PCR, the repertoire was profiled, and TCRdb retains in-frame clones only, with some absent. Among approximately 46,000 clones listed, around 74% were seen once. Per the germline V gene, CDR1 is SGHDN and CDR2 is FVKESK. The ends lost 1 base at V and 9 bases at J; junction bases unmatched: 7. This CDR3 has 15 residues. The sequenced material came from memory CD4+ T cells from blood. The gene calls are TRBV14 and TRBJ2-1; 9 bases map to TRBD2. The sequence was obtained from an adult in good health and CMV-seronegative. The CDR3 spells CASSQVIGLASEQFF. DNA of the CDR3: TGTGCCAGCAGCCAAGTTATTGGACTAGCGAGTGAGCAGTTCTTC.